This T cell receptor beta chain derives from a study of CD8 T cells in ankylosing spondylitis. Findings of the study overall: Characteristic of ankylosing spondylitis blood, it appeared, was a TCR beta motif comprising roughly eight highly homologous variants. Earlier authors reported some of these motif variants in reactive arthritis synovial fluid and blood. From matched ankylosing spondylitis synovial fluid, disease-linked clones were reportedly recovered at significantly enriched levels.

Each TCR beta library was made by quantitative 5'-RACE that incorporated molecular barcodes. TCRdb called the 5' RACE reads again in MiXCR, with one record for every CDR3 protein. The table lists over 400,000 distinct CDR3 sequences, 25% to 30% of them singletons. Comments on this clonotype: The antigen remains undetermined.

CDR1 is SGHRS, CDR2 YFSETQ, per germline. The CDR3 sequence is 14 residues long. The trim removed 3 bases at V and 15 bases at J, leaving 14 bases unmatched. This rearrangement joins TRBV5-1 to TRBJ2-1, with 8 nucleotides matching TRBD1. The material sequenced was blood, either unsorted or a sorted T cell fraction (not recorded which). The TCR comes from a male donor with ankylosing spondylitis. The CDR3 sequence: CASSSRDRRQFLFF. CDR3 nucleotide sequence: TGCGCCAGCAGCTCCCGGGACAGGCGCCAATTTCTGTTCTTC. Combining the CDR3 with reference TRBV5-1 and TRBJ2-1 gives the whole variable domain KAGVTQTPRYLIKTRGQQVTLSCSPISGHRSVSWYQQTPGQGLQFLFEYFSETQRNKGNFPGRFSGRQFSNSRSEMNVSTLELGDSALYLCASSSRDRRQFLFFGPGTRLTVL.